Below, 2 T cell receptor beta chains from the same sample are listed, as sequenced in a study of blood T cell repertoires in COVID-19. Method: immunoSEQ multiplex PCR; TCRdb's copy keeps in-frame clones and lacks some. The sample has 250,000 to 300,000 clones, about 86% seen once; the top ten hold about 2.9%. The sequenced material came from peripheral blood. These receptors were collected from a woman in her sixties with active or convalescent COVID-19.

This clone has just a few counts. The CDR3 coding sequence is TGCGCCAGCCGATCGGGGGGAAGAGCTAATGAAAAACTGTTTTTT. Translation: CASRSGGRANEKLFF. The J gene is TRBJ1-4, the V gene TRBV4-1, with a tentative D call TRBD1 (5 bases). The CDR3 contains 15 residues. From germline, CDR1 is MGHRA and CDR2 YSYEKL. V dropped 8 bases and J dropped 3 bases, with 16 bases sitting between them.

The sample holds one count of this clone. V usage is TRBV7-6 and J usage is TRBJ1-3; D is ambiguous. V was shortened by 1 base and J by 0 bases, with 4 bases between the two germline ends. CDR3 length equals 14 residues. The germline CDR1 and CDR2 sequences are SGHVS and FNYEAQ. As DNA, the CDR3 is TGTGCCAGCAGCTTAGGGAGCTCTGGAAACACCATATATTTT. This encodes CASSLGSSGNTIYF.